A selection of T cell receptor beta chains follows, all from one sample in a study of identical twins. TCRdb reanalysed the 5' RACE reads using MiXCR and keeps one entry per CDR3 protein. Counted here are about 500,000 distinct CDR3 sequences, roughly an eighth occurring once; the ten biggest clones make up approximately 1%. A further study also used this sample, focusing on yellow fever vaccine responses in identical twins.

What was sequenced was CD4+ T cells sorted from blood. The receptor source for this set is a woman aged 18-30 years in good health. Both conserved end residues are part of each CDR3. Each record gives: clone size, D gene, CDR3 length, V gene, J gene, CDR3 protein, CDR3 DNA. D genes are given only for firm matches. A clone size is listed for some rows: how often the clone was seen (once, few, many), or a class if it is expanded.

clone size: many; D gene: NA; CDR3 length: 16; V gene: TRBV12-3/TRBV12-4; J gene: TRBJ2-2; CDR3 protein: CASSFLAVTNTGELFF; CDR3 DNA: TGTGCCAGCAGTTTCCTTGCGGTAACGAACACCGGGGAGCTGTTTTTT
clone size: many; D gene: NA; CDR3 length: 15; V gene: TRBV5-5; J gene: TRBJ1-2; CDR3 protein: CASSPAGQLPYGYTF; CDR3 DNA: TGTGCCAGCAGCCCTGCGGGACAACTCCCCTATGGCTACACCTTC
clone size: NA; D gene: NA; CDR3 length: 16; V gene: TRBV7-8; J gene: TRBJ2-1; CDR3 protein: CASSAERALARNEQFF; CDR3 DNA: TGTGCCAGCAGCGCCGAGAGGGCCTTAGCTCGGAATGAGCAGTTCTTC
clone size: NA; D gene: TRBD2; CDR3 length: 16; V gene: TRBV12-3/TRBV12-4; J gene: TRBJ2-2; CDR3 protein: CASSPIGGLGSGELFF; CDR3 DNA: TGTGCCAGCAGTCCCATCGGGGGGTTAGGGTCCGGGGAGCTGTTTTTT
clone size: few; D gene: NA; CDR3 length: 15; V gene: TRBV4-2; J gene: TRBJ1-2; CDR3 protein: CASSQDPTDNYGYTF; CDR3 DNA: TGTGCCAGCAGCCAAGACCCCACCGATAACTATGGCTACACCTTC
clone size: NA; D gene: TRBD1; CDR3 length: 12; V gene: TRBV12-3/TRBV12-4; J gene: TRBJ1-1; CDR3 protein: CASSRADRAAFF; CDR3 DNA: TGTGCCAGCAGCCGGGCGGACAGGGCAGCTTTCTTT
clone size: many; D gene: NA; CDR3 length: 14; V gene: TRBV12-3/TRBV12-4; J gene: TRBJ2-2; CDR3 protein: CASSLRGGTGELFF; CDR3 DNA: TGTGCCAGCAGTTTAAGGGGGGGCACCGGGGAGCTGTTTTTT
clone size: NA; D gene: TRBD2; CDR3 length: 18; V gene: TRBV3-1; J gene: TRBJ2-1; CDR3 protein: CASSQDPLAGGRSNEQFF; CDR3 DNA: TGTGCCAGCAGCCAAGACCCGCTAGCGGGGGGGCGGAGCAATGAGCAGTTCTTC
clone size: NA; D gene: NA; CDR3 length: 15; V gene: TRBV7-3; J gene: TRBJ2-2; CDR3 protein: CASSQNDQGTGELFF; CDR3 DNA: TGTGCCAGCAGCCAAAATGACCAGGGTACCGGGGAGCTGTTTTTT
clone size: NA; D gene: TRBD1; CDR3 length: 16; V gene: TRBV12-3/TRBV12-4; J gene: TRBJ2-5; CDR3 protein: CASSLGGQGARQTQYF; CDR3 DNA: TGTGCCAGCAGTTTGGGCGGACAGGGGGCCAGGCAGACCCAGTACTTC
clone size: few; D gene: NA; CDR3 length: 13; V gene: TRBV7-2; J gene: TRBJ2-1; CDR3 protein: CASSLDRASEQFF; CDR3 DNA: TGTGCCAGCAGCTTAGACCGGGCTTCTGAGCAGTTCTTC
clone size: few; D gene: TRBD1; CDR3 length: 17; V gene: TRBV9; J gene: TRBJ1-4; CDR3 protein: CASSRLPTGTVDEKLFF; CDR3 DNA: TGTGCCAGCAGCCGGCTGCCAACCGGGACAGTCGATGAAAAACTGTTTTTT
clone size: NA; D gene: TRBD2; CDR3 length: 15; V gene: TRBV7-7; J gene: TRBJ2-1; CDR3 protein: CASSLVLAGGGKQFF; CDR3 DNA: TGTGCTAGCAGCTTAGTACTAGCGGGGGGTGGGAAGCAGTTCTTC
clone size: NA; D gene: TRBD2; CDR3 length: 14; V gene: TRBV28; J gene: TRBJ2-5; CDR3 protein: CASSLTSVGETQYF; CDR3 DNA: TGTGCCAGCAGTCTGACTAGCGTAGGAGAGACCCAGTACTTC
clone size: NA; D gene: NA; CDR3 length: 15; V gene: TRBV12-3/TRBV12-4; J gene: TRBJ1-4; CDR3 protein: CASKADRHPREKLFF; CDR3 DNA: TGTGCCAGCAAGGCGGACAGACATCCTCGGGAAAAACTGTTTTTT
clone size: many; D gene: TRBD1; CDR3 length: 14; V gene: TRBV4-2; J gene: TRBJ1-4; CDR3 protein: CASSAGTDNEKLFF; CDR3 DNA: TGTGCCAGCAGCGCCGGGACAGATAATGAAAAACTGTTTTTT
clone size: few; D gene: NA; CDR3 length: 16; V gene: TRBV24-1; J gene: TRBJ2-1; CDR3 protein: CATSGLNGLEGNEQFF; CDR3 DNA: TGTGCCACCAGTGGATTAAACGGGTTGGAGGGCAATGAGCAGTTCTTC
clone size: NA; D gene: TRBD1; CDR3 length: 16; V gene: TRBV11-1; J gene: TRBJ2-2; CDR3 protein: CASSSGQGKRGGELFF; CDR3 DNA: TGTGCCAGCAGCTCCGGACAGGGGAAGAGGGGCGGGGAGCTGTTTTTT
clone size: many; D gene: NA; CDR3 length: 13; V gene: TRBV12-3/TRBV12-4; J gene: TRBJ2-3; CDR3 protein: CASSTTTEDTQYF; CDR3 DNA: TGTGCCAGCAGTACAACCACGGAGGATACGCAGTATTTT
clone size: few; D gene: NA; CDR3 length: 15; V gene: TRBV20-1; J gene: TRBJ2-3; CDR3 protein: CSARDGSSYTDTQYF; CDR3 DNA: TGCAGTGCTAGAGATGGCTCTAGCTACACAGATACGCAGTATTTT
clone size: many; D gene: NA; CDR3 length: 13; V gene: TRBV12-3/TRBV12-4; J gene: TRBJ2-1; CDR3 protein: CASSRVPNNEQFF; CDR3 DNA: TGTGCCAGCAGCCGGGTCCCGAACAATGAGCAGTTCTTC
clone size: NA; D gene: NA; CDR3 length: 15; V gene: TRBV6-2/TRBV6-3; J gene: TRBJ2-5; CDR3 protein: CASRGEGGGRETQYF; CDR3 DNA: TGTGCCAGCAGGGGCGAAGGGGGAGGACGTGAGACCCAGTACTTC
clone size: few; D gene: NA; CDR3 length: 12; V gene: TRBV11-2; J gene: TRBJ2-7; CDR3 protein: CASSSIAYEQYF; CDR3 DNA: TGTGCCAGCAGCTCCATAGCCTACGAGCAGTACTTC
clone size: many; D gene: NA; CDR3 length: 11; V gene: TRBV29-1; J gene: TRBJ2-7; CDR3 protein: CSAGGEREQYF; CDR3 DNA: TGCAGCGCTGGTGGTGAAAGGGAGCAGTACTTC
clone size: once; D gene: NA; CDR3 length: 15; V gene: TRBV9; J gene: TRBJ2-7; CDR3 protein: CASSVSPEGTYEQYF; CDR3 DNA: TGTGCCAGCAGCGTGAGCCCGGAGGGGACCTACGAGCAGTACTTC
clone size: few; D gene: NA; CDR3 length: 15; V gene: TRBV29-1; J gene: TRBJ2-7; CDR3 protein: CSVHKWGAQDQEQYF; CDR3 DNA: TGCAGCGTTCACAAGTGGGGGGCGCAGGATCAGGAGCAGTACTTC
clone size: few; D gene: NA; CDR3 length: 14; V gene: TRBV29-1; J gene: TRBJ2-7; CDR3 protein: CSVERGSGSYEQYF; CDR3 DNA: TGCAGCGTTGAAAGGGGTAGCGGATCCTACGAGCAGTACTTC
clone size: NA; D gene: TRBD1; CDR3 length: 16; V gene: TRBV4-2; J gene: TRBJ2-7; CDR3 protein: CASSQDWGDRVYEQYF; CDR3 DNA: TGTGCCAGCAGCCAAGATTGGGGGGACAGGGTCTACGAGCAGTACTTC
clone size: few; D gene: NA; CDR3 length: 14; V gene: TRBV6-4; J gene: TRBJ2-2; CDR3 protein: CASSDSRVTGELFF; CDR3 DNA: TGTGCCAGCAGTGACTCGAGGGTCACCGGGGAGCTGTTTTTT
clone size: NA; D gene: TRBD1; CDR3 length: 15; V gene: TRBV6-1; J gene: TRBJ2-7; CDR3 protein: CASSDGTASSYEQYF; CDR3 DNA: TGTGCCAGCAGTGACGGGACAGCGAGCTCCTACGAGCAGTACTTC
clone size: NA; D gene: TRBD2; CDR3 length: 14; V gene: TRBV20-1; J gene: TRBJ2-3; CDR3 protein: CSAQTGLASDTQYF; CDR3 DNA: TGCAGTGCTCAAACGGGACTAGCTAGCGATACGCAGTATTTT
clone size: many; D gene: NA; CDR3 length: 12; V gene: TRBV7-9; J gene: TRBJ2-1; CDR3 protein: CASSLQINEQFF; CDR3 DNA: TGTGCCAGCAGCTTACAGATTAATGAGCAGTTCTTC
clone size: NA; D gene: TRBD1; CDR3 length: 14; V gene: TRBV12-3/TRBV12-4; J gene: TRBJ2-3; CDR3 protein: CASRRQGEADTQYF; CDR3 DNA: TGTGCCAGCCGTCGACAGGGGGAAGCAGATACGCAGTATTTT
clone size: few; D gene: NA; CDR3 length: 16; V gene: TRBV7-8; J gene: TRBJ2-5; CDR3 protein: CASSFANRRGQETQYF; CDR3 DNA: TGTGCCAGCAGCTTTGCCAACAGGCGGGGCCAAGAGACCCAGTACTTC
clone size: NA; D gene: TRBD1; CDR3 length: 12; V gene: TRBV29-1; J gene: TRBJ2-5; CDR3 protein: CSFRTGQETQYF; CDR3 DNA: TGCAGCTTCCGGACAGGACAAGAGACCCAGTACTTC
clone size: few; D gene: NA; CDR3 length: 12; V gene: TRBV12-3/TRBV12-4; J gene: TRBJ2-7; CDR3 protein: CASSFWGYEQYF; CDR3 DNA: TGTGCCAGCAGTTTTTGGGGGTACGAGCAGTACTTC
clone size: few; D gene: TRBD1; CDR3 length: 15; V gene: TRBV20-1; J gene: TRBJ2-1; CDR3 protein: CSASPGTVSYNEQFF; CDR3 DNA: TGCAGTGCTAGCCCCGGGACAGTTTCCTACAATGAGCAGTTCTTC
clone size: many; D gene: NA; CDR3 length: 16; V gene: TRBV12-3/TRBV12-4; J gene: TRBJ2-3; CDR3 protein: CASSTEGWGDTDTQYF; CDR3 DNA: TGTGCCAGCAGCACGGAGGGTTGGGGGGACACAGATACGCAGTATTTT
clone size: NA; D gene: TRBD2; CDR3 length: 17; V gene: TRBV5-1; J gene: TRBJ2-2; CDR3 protein: CASSAGTSGKNTGELFF; CDR3 DNA: TGCGCCAGCAGCGCCGGGACTAGCGGGAAGAACACCGGGGAGCTGTTTTTT
clone size: few; D gene: TRBD1; CDR3 length: 16; V gene: TRBV12-3/TRBV12-4; J gene: TRBJ2-7; CDR3 protein: CASRRGRDRGAYEQYF; CDR3 DNA: TGTGCCAGCAGACGGGGCCGGGACAGGGGGGCCTACGAGCAGTACTTC
clone size: few; D gene: NA; CDR3 length: 15; V gene: TRBV4-3; J gene: TRBJ2-2; CDR3 protein: CASGGQGEVTGELFF; CDR3 DNA: TGCGCCAGCGGTGGGCAGGGAGAAGTTACCGGGGAGCTGTTTTTT
clone size: NA; D gene: NA; CDR3 length: 13; V gene: TRBV7-2; J gene: TRBJ2-7; CDR3 protein: CASSFRVGGEQYF; CDR3 DNA: TGTGCCAGCAGCTTTAGGGTCGGGGGCGAGCAGTACTTC
clone size: few; D gene: TRBD1; CDR3 length: 14; V gene: TRBV6-5; J gene: TRBJ1-2; CDR3 protein: CASSYGDRSYGYTF; CDR3 DNA: TGTGCCAGCAGTTACGGGGACAGGTCCTATGGCTACACCTTC
clone size: NA; D gene: TRBD2; CDR3 length: 17; V gene: TRBV7-2; J gene: TRBJ2-3; CDR3 protein: CASSRGKTSGGADTQYF; CDR3 DNA: TGTGCCAGCAGCCGCGGAAAGACTAGCGGGGGGGCAGATACGCAGTATTTT
clone size: many; D gene: TRBD2; CDR3 length: 16; V gene: TRBV12-3/TRBV12-4; J gene: TRBJ2-5; CDR3 protein: CASSPTKGLAGETQYF; CDR3 DNA: TGTGCCAGCAGTCCCACCAAGGGACTAGCGGGAGAGACCCAGTACTTC
clone size: many; D gene: TRBD1; CDR3 length: 14; V gene: TRBV12-3/TRBV12-4; J gene: TRBJ1-4; CDR3 protein: CASSSGGFGEKLFF; CDR3 DNA: TGTGCCAGCAGTTCAGGGGGGTTTGGTGAAAAACTGTTTTTT
clone size: NA; D gene: NA; CDR3 length: 16; V gene: TRBV7-9; J gene: TRBJ2-5; CDR3 protein: CASSLELLQGQETQYF; CDR3 DNA: TGTGCCAGCAGCTTAGAGCTCTTGCAGGGCCAAGAGACCCAGTACTTC
clone size: NA; D gene: TRBD2; CDR3 length: 15; V gene: TRBV20-1; J gene: TRBJ2-2; CDR3 protein: CSAPTAGGPAGELFF; CDR3 DNA: TGCAGTGCCCCCACAGCGGGGGGGCCGGCCGGGGAGCTGTTTTTT
clone size: NA; D gene: NA; CDR3 length: 15; V gene: TRBV21-1; J gene: TRBJ2-7; CDR3 protein: CASSKIGCHSYEQYF; CDR3 DNA: TGTGCCAGCAGCAAAATAGGTTGCCATTCCTACGAGCAGTACTTC
clone size: many; D gene: TRBD1; CDR3 length: 16; V gene: TRBV4-1; J gene: TRBJ1-1; CDR3 protein: CASSQGPRTGSTEAFF; CDR3 DNA: TGCGCCAGCAGCCAAGGCCCCCGGACAGGGTCCACTGAAGCTTTCTTT
clone size: few; D gene: TRBD1; CDR3 length: 14; V gene: TRBV6-1; J gene: TRBJ2-4; CDR3 protein: CASRLRQGVNIQYF; CDR3 DNA: TGTGCCAGCAGACTCAGACAGGGTGTAAACATTCAGTACTTC
clone size: few; D gene: NA; CDR3 length: 13; V gene: TRBV14; J gene: TRBJ2-1; CDR3 protein: CASSQRSGGEQFF; CDR3 DNA: TGTGCCAGCAGCCAACGGTCAGGAGGTGAGCAGTTCTTC
clone size: NA; D gene: NA; CDR3 length: 12; V gene: TRBV6-6; J gene: TRBJ1-2; CDR3 protein: CASSTDTYGYTF; CDR3 DNA: TGTGCCAGCAGTACCGACACCTATGGCTACACCTTC
clone size: NA; D gene: NA; CDR3 length: 10; V gene: TRBV29-1; J gene: TRBJ1-1; CDR3 protein: CSAQDTEAFF; CDR3 DNA: TGCAGCGCACAGGACACTGAAGCTTTCTTT
clone size: few; D gene: NA; CDR3 length: 15; V gene: TRBV10-1; J gene: TRBJ2-3; CDR3 protein: CASSESKFTSGTQYF; CDR3 DNA: TGCGCCAGCAGTGAGTCGAAGTTTACTTCGGGTACGCAGTATTTT
clone size: NA; D gene: NA; CDR3 length: 16; V gene: TRBV4-1; J gene: TRBJ2-4; CDR3 protein: CASSQAVAVAKNIQYF; CDR3 DNA: TGCGCCAGCAGCCAAGCTGTAGCGGTGGCCAAAAACATTCAGTACTTC
clone size: few; D gene: NA; CDR3 length: 14; V gene: TRBV4-2; J gene: TRBJ2-5; CDR3 protein: CASSQKGQQETQYF; CDR3 DNA: TGTGCCAGCAGCCAAAAAGGACAGCAAGAGACCCAGTACTTC
clone size: many; D gene: TRBD1; CDR3 length: 14; V gene: TRBV7-2; J gene: TRBJ2-1; CDR3 protein: CASSLGTVYNEQFF; CDR3 DNA: TGCGCCAGCAGCCTAGGGACAGTTTACAATGAGCAGTTCTTC
clone size: NA; D gene: NA; CDR3 length: 15; V gene: TRBV2; J gene: TRBJ2-4; CDR3 protein: CASSLGGRTKNIQYF; CDR3 DNA: TGTGCCAGCAGTTTGGGTGGGCGGACCAAAAACATTCAGTACTTC
clone size: NA; D gene: TRBD1; CDR3 length: 14; V gene: TRBV5-1; J gene: TRBJ2-1; CDR3 protein: CASSWGQEYNEQFF; CDR3 DNA: TGCGCCAGCAGCTGGGGACAGGAGTACAATGAGCAGTTCTTC